The 19 T cell receptor beta chains presented below share a single source sample, sequenced in a study of read filtering for tumor transcriptome and immune sequencing. From approximately 400 ng of RNA, a library with molecular barcoded alpha/delta and beta/gamma adaptors was made. One entry per CDR3 protein, called by TCRdb with MiXCR from the reads. The repertoire holds about 46,000 distinct CDR3 sequences, with 9.5% to 15% as singletons. Sequenced: a population of CD138-negative cells sorted from bone marrow. These TCRs come from a donor aged 40 or older with multiple myeloma.

The chain carries TRBV24-1 and TRBJ2-5, with TRBD1 matching over 7 bases. The ends lost 7 bases at V and 1 base at J; junction bases unmatched: 8. CDR3 length: 15 residues. CDR1 and CDR2 from the germline V gene are KGHDR and SFDVKD. CDR3 residues: CATSKTGFGQETQYF. As DNA, the CDR3 is TGTGCCACCAGCAAGACAGGGTTTGGCCAAGAGACCCAGTACTTC.

As concerns this clonotype: Germline and junction disagree at one end, which may indicate a read error. The V gene is TRBV7-3, the J gene TRBJ2-1; TRBD2 might be the D (5 bases). This CDR3 has 16 residues. Germline-derived CDR1 and CDR2 are SGHTA and FQGTGA. CDR3 region: CAGSSLARVGDNEQFF. The CDR3 DNA follows: TGTGCCGGCAGCTCCTTAGCGAGAGTTGGCGACAATGAGCAGTTCTTC. The whole variable domain, remainder taken from reference TRBV7-3 and TRBJ2-1, is GAGVSQTPSNKVTEKGKYVELRCDPISGHTALYWYRQSLGQGPEFLIYFQGTGAADDSGLPNDRFFAVRPEGSVSTLKIQRTERGDSAVYLCAGSSLARVGDNEQFFGPGTRLTVL.

This clonotype was seen repeatedly, ten times or more. The chain couples TRBV12-3 or TRBV12-4 to TRBJ2-3; 10 nucleotides agree with TRBD2. This CDR3 spans 15 amino acids. The V gene end was trimmed by 5 bases and the J gene end by 6 bases; junction bases not matched to a gene: 8. CDR3 amino acids: CASSLGTSEMDTQYF. The CDR3 nucleotides are TGTGCCAGCAGTCTGGGGACTAGCGAGATGGATACGCAGTATTTT.

This clonotype was found many times. A read error may produce the germline difference seen at one junction end. The chain employs TRBV19 and TRBJ2-1, with 7 bases fitting TRBD2. The CDR3 runs to 11 residues. Germline V gene data show CDR1 as LNHDA and CDR2 as SQIVND (reference sequence). Here the CDR3 reads CGAGAGNEQFF. The DNA for the CDR3 is TGCGGGGCGGGAGCTGGCAATGAGCAGTTCTTC.

This clonotype has ten or more counts. The chain has TRBV4-1 and TRBJ2-7, with D tentatively TRBD2 (6 bases). The V end was cut by 3 bases, the J end by 0 bases, with 15 bases between. Germline CDR1 reads MGHRA; CDR2 reads YSYEKL. This CDR3 region has 16 residues. The CDR3 bases are TGCGCCAGCAGCCACTCGGACTACCGGGGCTCCTACGAGCAGTACTTC. Translated, it gives CASSHSDYRGSYEQYF.

This clonotype has a count of ten or more. It may be a read error: a sequence one base away is much more abundant. The rearrangement joins TRBV2 to TRBJ2-1, with 9 positions matching TRBD2. The CDR3 loop spans 13 amino acids. Germline V gene data show CDR1 as SNHLY and CDR2 as FYNNEI. CDR3 bases: TGTGCCAGCCGACTAGCGGCGTTAAATGGGCAGTTCTTC. Its protein is CASRLAALNGQFF.

This clonotype was picked up many times. This chain uses TRBV2 with TRBJ2-2; maybe TRBD1 (6 bases). There are 15 residues in the CDR3. Germline V lookup: CDR1 SNHLY, CDR2 FYNNEI. V was trimmed by 3 bases and J by 5 bases, leaving 13 bases between them. CDR3 in DNA: TGTGCCAGCAGTGACCCGAACAGGGAAACCGGGGAGCTGTTTTTT. Translation gives CASSDPNRETGELFF.

This clonotype was counted at least ten times. The junction does not match germline at one end; this may be a read error. The chain has TRBV7-9 and TRBJ1-4; 7 bases line up with TRBD1. CDR1 and CDR2 from the germline V gene are SEHNR and FQNEAQ (reference sequence). The length of the CDR3 is 15 residues. This CDR3 is CASSPQRGRNEQLFF. As DNA, the CDR3 is TGTGCCAGCAGCCCCCAGAGGGGGCGGAATGAACAACTGTTTTTT.

The chain uses TRBV4-3 and TRBJ1-1, with 9 bases matching TRBD1. V was clipped by 2 bases and J by 2 bases; unmatched bases: 9. The CDR3 runs 17 residues. From germline, CDR1 is LGHNA and CDR2 YSLEER. The CDR3 region is CASSQHTGGLGNTEAFF. CDR3 coding DNA: TGCGCCAGCAGCCAACACACAGGGGGCTTGGGCAACACTGAAGCTTTCTTT.

This clonotype was recorded a few times. The junction differs from germline at one of its ends, possibly a read error. V gene TRBV24-1 combines with J gene TRBJ2-1; possible D gene TRBD2, 5 bases. This CDR3 has 13 residues. Germline-derived CDR1 and CDR2 are KGHDR and SFDVKD. The CDR3 region is CATSDSGYNGQFF. In DNA, the CDR3 is TGTGCCACCAGTGATAGCGGCTACAATGGGCAGTTCTTC.

In this sample, this clonotype turned up many times. The chain combines TRBV10-3 with TRBJ2-1; 8 nucleotides agree with TRBD2. This CDR3 spans 14 amino acids. Trimming removed 3 bases from V and 6 bases from J; junction bases left unmatched: 4. Per germline, CDR1 ENHRY and CDR2 SYGVKD. The CDR3 region is CAISEGLAVNEQFF. CDR3 coding DNA: TGTGCCATCAGTGAAGGACTAGCCGTCAATGAGCAGTTCTTC.

This clonotype was counted between two and nine times. The conserved phenylalanine or tryptophan normally closing the CDR3 is absent here, so this likely arose from a read error. Because the CDR3's place on the DNA is in doubt, the DNA is left out and the CDR3 is given as listed by TCRdb. This chain connects TRBV19 to TRBJ2-1. Germline CDR1 LNHDA, CDR2 SQIVND (reference sequence). Both ends counted, the CDR3 spans 13 residues. The CDR3 here is CASSISSYNEQLC.

In this sample, this clonotype turned up many times. This chain connects TRBV23-1 to TRBJ2-1; D is uncertain. TRBV23-1 is sorted into the ORF group, with uncertain function. The CDR3 totals 12 residues. Trimming removed 2 bases from V and 6 bases from J, with 5 bases in between. This CDR3 reads CASSQPFNEQFF. DNA for the CDR3: TGCGCCAGCAGTCAACCGTTCAATGAGCAGTTCTTC.

This clonotype was picked up many times. The rearrangement joins TRBV18 to TRBJ2-1; maybe TRBD2 (6 bases). CDR1 KGHSH and CDR2 LQKENI come from the germline V gene. The germline V and J ends were trimmed by 2 bases and 1 base, with 12 bases remaining between them. CDR3 length: 16 residues. CDR3 coding DNA: TGTGCCAGCTCACCATTCGCGGCGGGATCCTACAATGAGCAGTTCTTC. It is translated as CASSPFAAGSYNEQFF.

This clonotype was seen at least ten times. DNA for the CDR3: TGTGCCAGCAAAGAAGGGGAATTAGGGACCGGGGAGCTGTTTTTT. Translation: CASKEGELGTGELFF. The genes are TRBV2 and TRBJ2-2, with D maybe TRBD1 (5 bases). V lost 7 bases, J lost 5 bases, and 17 bases lay in between. The germline V gene has CDR1 SNHLY and CDR2 FYNNEI. This CDR3 is 15 amino acids long.

On this clonotype itself: A junction boundary mismatches the germline segment, possibly from a read error. The rearrangement joins TRBV20-1 to TRBJ2-1; 8 bases are a match to TRBD1. Germline V lookup: CDR1 DFQATT, CDR2 SNEGSKA (reference sequence). The CDR3 loop spans 19 amino acids. The CDR3 bases are TGCAGCGCTAGAGACGGGGCCTCCTTCGACAGGGGACGGTCCAATGAGCAGTTCTTC. Its protein product is CSARDGASFDRGRSNEQFF.

This clonotype occurred many times. J is TRBJ1-1 and V is TRBV29-1, with a possible D match to TRBD1 (6 bases). The germline V and J ends were trimmed by 6 bases and 4 bases, with 6 bases remaining between them. The germline V gene encodes CDR1 SQVTM and CDR2 ANQGSEA. This CDR3 contains 10 residues. The CDR3 here is CSVGATEAFF. The CDR3 coding sequence is TGCAGCGTGGGGGCCACTGAAGCTTTCTTT.

The chain uses TRBV2 and TRBJ2-5; 10 positions agree with TRBD2. This CDR3 is 14 amino acids long. After removal of 5 bases from V and 2 bases from J, the junction contained 2 bases not matched to a gene. Germline V CDR1 and CDR2: SNHLY, FYNNEI. Written as DNA, the CDR3 is TGTGCCAGCAGTCGGACTAGCGGACAAGAGACCCAGTACTTC. It yields the protein CASSRTSGQETQYF.

Remarks on this clonotype: A single base separates this from a much larger clone, so it may be a read error. The rearrangement uses TRBV18 and TRBJ2-1; TRBD2 is a possible D gene (5 bases). The CDR3 contains 13 residues. Looked up from germline, CDR1 is KGHSH and CDR2 is LQKENI. The CDR3 sequence: CASKSGSYNGQFF. DNA for the CDR3: TGTGCCAGCAAAAGCGGCTCCTACAATGGGCAGTTCTTC.